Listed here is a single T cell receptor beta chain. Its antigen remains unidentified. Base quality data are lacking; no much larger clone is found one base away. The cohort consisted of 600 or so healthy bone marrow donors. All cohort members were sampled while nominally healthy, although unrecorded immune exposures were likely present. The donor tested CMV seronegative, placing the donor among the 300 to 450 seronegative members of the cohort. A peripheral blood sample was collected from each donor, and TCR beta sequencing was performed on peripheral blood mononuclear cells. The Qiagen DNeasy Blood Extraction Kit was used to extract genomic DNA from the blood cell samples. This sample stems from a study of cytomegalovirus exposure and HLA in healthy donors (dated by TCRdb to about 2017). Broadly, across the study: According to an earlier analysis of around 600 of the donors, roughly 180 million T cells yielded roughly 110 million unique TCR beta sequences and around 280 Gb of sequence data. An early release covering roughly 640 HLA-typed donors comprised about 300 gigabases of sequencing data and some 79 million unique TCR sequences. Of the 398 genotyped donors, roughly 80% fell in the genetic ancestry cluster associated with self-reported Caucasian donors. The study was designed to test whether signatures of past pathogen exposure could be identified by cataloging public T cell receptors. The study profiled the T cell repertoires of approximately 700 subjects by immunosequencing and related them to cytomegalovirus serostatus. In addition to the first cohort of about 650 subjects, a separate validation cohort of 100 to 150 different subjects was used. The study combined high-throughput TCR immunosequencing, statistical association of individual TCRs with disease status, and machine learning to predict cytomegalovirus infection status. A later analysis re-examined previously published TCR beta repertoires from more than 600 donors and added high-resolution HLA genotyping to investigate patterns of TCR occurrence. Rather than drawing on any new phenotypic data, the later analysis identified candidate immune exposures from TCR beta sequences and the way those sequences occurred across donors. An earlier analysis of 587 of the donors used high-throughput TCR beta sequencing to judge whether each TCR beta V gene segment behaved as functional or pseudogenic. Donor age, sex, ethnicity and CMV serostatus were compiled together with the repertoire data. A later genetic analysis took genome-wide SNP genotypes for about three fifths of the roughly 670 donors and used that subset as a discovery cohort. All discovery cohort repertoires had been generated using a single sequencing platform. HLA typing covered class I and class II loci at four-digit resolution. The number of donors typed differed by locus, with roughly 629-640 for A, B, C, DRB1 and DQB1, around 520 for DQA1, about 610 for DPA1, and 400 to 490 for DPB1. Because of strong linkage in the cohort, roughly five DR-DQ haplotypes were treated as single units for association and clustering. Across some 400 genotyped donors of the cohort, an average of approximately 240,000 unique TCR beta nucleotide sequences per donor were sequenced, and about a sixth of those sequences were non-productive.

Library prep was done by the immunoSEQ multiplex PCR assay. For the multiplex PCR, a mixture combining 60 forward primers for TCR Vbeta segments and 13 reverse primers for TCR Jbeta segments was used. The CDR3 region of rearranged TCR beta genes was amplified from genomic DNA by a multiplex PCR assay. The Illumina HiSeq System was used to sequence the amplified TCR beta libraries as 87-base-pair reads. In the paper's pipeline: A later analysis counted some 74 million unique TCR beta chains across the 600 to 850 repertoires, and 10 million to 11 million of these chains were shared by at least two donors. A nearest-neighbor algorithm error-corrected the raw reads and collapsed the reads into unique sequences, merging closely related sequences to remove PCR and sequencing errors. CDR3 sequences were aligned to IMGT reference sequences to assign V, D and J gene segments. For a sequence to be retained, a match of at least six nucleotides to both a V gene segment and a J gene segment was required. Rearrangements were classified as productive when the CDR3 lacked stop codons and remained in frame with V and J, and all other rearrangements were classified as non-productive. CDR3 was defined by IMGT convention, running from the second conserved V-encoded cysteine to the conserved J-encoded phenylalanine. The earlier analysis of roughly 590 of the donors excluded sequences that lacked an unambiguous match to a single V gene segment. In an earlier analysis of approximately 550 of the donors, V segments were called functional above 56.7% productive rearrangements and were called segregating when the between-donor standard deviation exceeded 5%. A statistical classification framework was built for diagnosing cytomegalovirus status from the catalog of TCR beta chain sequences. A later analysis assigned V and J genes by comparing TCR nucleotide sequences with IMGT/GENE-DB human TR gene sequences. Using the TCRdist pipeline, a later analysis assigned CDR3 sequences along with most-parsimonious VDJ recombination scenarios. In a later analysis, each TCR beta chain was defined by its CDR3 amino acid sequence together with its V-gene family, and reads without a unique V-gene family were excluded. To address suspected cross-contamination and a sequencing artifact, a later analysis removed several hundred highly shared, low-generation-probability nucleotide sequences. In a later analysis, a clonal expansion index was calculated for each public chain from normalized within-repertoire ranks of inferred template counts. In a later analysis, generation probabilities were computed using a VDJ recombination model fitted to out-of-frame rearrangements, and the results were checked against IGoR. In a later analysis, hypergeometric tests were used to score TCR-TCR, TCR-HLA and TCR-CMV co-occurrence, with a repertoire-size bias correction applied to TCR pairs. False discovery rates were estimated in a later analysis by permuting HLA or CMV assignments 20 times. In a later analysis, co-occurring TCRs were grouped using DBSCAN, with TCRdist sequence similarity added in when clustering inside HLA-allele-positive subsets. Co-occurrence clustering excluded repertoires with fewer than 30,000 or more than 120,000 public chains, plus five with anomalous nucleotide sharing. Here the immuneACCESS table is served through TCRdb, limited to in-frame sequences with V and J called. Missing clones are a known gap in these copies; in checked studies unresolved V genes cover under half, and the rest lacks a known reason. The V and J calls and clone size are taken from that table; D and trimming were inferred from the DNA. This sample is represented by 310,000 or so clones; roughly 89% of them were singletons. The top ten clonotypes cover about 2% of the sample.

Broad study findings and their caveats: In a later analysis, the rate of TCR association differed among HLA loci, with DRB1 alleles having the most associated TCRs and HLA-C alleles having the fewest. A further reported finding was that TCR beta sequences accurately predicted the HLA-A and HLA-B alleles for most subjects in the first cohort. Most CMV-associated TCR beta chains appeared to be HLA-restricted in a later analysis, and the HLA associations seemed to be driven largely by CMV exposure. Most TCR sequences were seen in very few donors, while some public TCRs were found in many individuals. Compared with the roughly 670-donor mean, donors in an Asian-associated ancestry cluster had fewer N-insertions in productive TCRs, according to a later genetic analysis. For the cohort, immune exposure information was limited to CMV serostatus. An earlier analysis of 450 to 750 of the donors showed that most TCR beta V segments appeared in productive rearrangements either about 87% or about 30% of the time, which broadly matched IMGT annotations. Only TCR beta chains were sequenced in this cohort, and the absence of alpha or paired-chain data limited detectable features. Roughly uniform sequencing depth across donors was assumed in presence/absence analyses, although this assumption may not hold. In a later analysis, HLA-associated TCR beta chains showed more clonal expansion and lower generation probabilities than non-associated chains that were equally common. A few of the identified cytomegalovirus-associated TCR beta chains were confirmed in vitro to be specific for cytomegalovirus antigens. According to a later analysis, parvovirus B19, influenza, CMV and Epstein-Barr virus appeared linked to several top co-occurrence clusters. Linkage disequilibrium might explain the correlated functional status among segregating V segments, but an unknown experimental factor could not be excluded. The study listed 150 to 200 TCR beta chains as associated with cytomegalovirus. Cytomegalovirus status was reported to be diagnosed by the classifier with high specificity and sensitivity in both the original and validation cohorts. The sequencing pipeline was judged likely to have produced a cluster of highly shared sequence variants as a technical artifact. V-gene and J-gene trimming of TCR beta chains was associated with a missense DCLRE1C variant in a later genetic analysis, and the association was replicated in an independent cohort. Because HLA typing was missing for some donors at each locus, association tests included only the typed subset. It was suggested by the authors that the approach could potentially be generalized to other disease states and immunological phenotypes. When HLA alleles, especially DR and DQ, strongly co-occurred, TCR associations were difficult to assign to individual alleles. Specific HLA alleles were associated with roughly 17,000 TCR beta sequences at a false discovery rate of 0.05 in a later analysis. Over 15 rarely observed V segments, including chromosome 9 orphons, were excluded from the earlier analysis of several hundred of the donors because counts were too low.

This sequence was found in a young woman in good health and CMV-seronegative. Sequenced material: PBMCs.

The CDR3 reads CASSRPQGSYTF. The DNA sequence is as follows: TGTGCCAGCAGCCGACCCCAGGGTAGCTACACCTTC. Here the chain combines TRBV27 and TRBJ1-2; a weak D assignment points to TRBD1 (5 bases agree). Measured from the cysteine to the phenylalanine, the CDR3 is 12 residues long. CDR3 DNA is the only sequence kept; it has 36 bases, read in frame from the first base. The V and J ends are trimmed by 6 bases and 9 bases, leaving 14 bases between them. In the germline V gene (reference sequence), CDR1 corresponds to MNHEY and CDR2 to SMNVEV.